The 32 T cell receptor beta chains listed next were all sequenced from one sample in a study of cytomegalovirus exposure and HLA in healthy donors. Some clones are missing from TCRdb's copy, which holds only in-frame ones; the method was immunoSEQ multiplex PCR. The repertoire holds under 350,000 clones, around 86% seen once, with 1% in the top ten. Specimen: PBMCs. The receptors come from a woman between 18 and 29 years old in good health and CMV-seronegative.

This clone was detected a few times. J is TRBJ2-2 and V is TRBV10-2, with D possibly matching TRBD1 (6 bases). Trimming removed 0 bases from V and 4 bases from J, with 15 bases in between. Germline V gives CDR1 WSHSY, CDR2 SAAADI. CDR3 length equals 17 residues. In nucleotides, the CDR3 is TGCGCCAGCAGTGAGTCAACGGACAGCCAAATCACCGGGGAGCTGTTTTTT. Its protein is CASSESTDSQITGELFF.

This clone was seen a few times. CDR3 region: CASSTYPTEAFF. The DNA of the CDR3 is TGTGCCAGCAGCACCTATCCCACTGAAGCTTTCTTT. This chain joins TRBV11-3 and TRBJ1-1; D unresolved. Trimming stripped 5 bases from V and 4 bases from J, with 8 bases between. The germline V gene has CDR1 SGHNT and CDR2 YENEEA. The CDR3 spans 12 residues.

This clone has just a few counts. One end of the junction varies from germline; a read error may be responsible. The V and J genes are TRBV5-1 and TRBJ2-5; 12 bases agree with TRBD1. Germline-derived CDR1 and CDR2 are SGHRS and YFSETQ. CDR3 size: 16 residues. The CDR3 DNA is TGCGCCAGCAGCTTGAGGGGGGACAGGGGGCAAGGGACCCAGTACTTC. It codes for CASSLRGDRGQGTQYF.

CDR3 in DNA: TGTGCCATCAGTGAAGGGGCGGCTAGCGGCGTCAATGAGCAGTTCTTC. Amino acids: CAISEGAASGVNEQFF. The chain uses TRBV10-3 and TRBJ2-1; 7 bases are a match to TRBD2. With V trimmed by 3 bases and J by 6 bases, 11 bases remained unmatched. This CDR3 has 16 residues. CDR1 is ENHRY, CDR2 SYGVKD, per germline.

This clone was seen just once. The gene calls are TRBV4-1 and TRBJ2-7, with D possibly TRBD2 on 6 matching bases. The CDR3 contains 17 residues. Trimming took off 0 bases at V and 3 bases at J, with 18 bases between the two ends. Germline V gives CDR1 MGHRA, CDR2 YSYEKL. For the CDR3, the DNA is TGCGCCAGCAGCCAAGATACTTCGCGAGCGGGCCGCTACGAGCAGTACTTC. Its translation is CASSQDTSRAGRYEQYF.

The genes are TRBV6-1 and TRBJ1-4; D is unresolved. CDR3 length: 12 amino acids. CDR1 is MNHNS, CDR2 SASEGT, per germline. V lost 6 bases and J lost 7, with 9 bases in between. This CDR3 is CASRISSEKLFF. The CDR3 nucleotides are TGTGCCAGCAGGATTTCTAGTGAAAAACTGTTTTTT.

V and J are TRBV6-5 and TRBJ1-2; possible D gene TRBD1, 5 bases. The germline V gene encodes CDR1 MNHEY and CDR2 SVGAGI. This CDR3 comprises 16 residues. V lost 0 bases to trimming and J lost 2 bases, with 13 bases between them. The CDR3 sequence is CASSYSKSRGNYGYTF. Here the CDR3 DNA reads TGTGCCAGCAGTTACTCGAAGTCCCGGGGGAACTATGGCTACACCTTC.

The V call is TRBV5-8, the J call TRBJ2-3; 9 nucleotides align to TRBD1. Trimming removed 4 bases from V and 3 bases from J; junction bases left unmatched: 12. CDR1 SGHTS and CDR2 YDEGEE come from the germline V gene. The CDR3 has 17 amino acids. The DNA of the CDR3 is TGTGCCAGCAGCGCCTTTGGGGGGACAGGGACAACAGATACGCAGTATTTT. This encodes CASSAFGGTGTTDTQYF.

The chain uses TRBV5-1 and TRBJ1-2, with D unclear. The V and J ends lost 0 bases and 2 bases respectively, with 8 bases between them. This CDR3 contains 14 residues. CDR1 is SGHRS and CDR2 is YFSETQ in the germline V gene. CDR3 coding DNA: TGCGCCAGCAGCTTGGCCCCCGAGAACTATGGCTACACCTTC. It specifies CASSLAPENYGYTF.

The chain is built from TRBV7-9 and TRBJ2-7, with TRBD2 matching over 7 bases. V was clipped by 4 bases and J by 2 bases; unmatched bases: 14. The CDR3 runs 17 residues. From germline, CDR1 is SEHNR and CDR2 FQNEAQ (reference sequence). The CDR3 reads CASSSTETSRGTYEQYF. CDR3 DNA: TGTGCCAGCAGCTCCACCGAGACTAGCCGTGGGACCTACGAGCAGTACTTC.

The chain links TRBV2 to TRBJ1-4, with 8 bases aligning to TRBD1. The CDR3 covers 13 residues. CDR1 and CDR2 from the germline V gene are SNHLY and FYNNEI. With V trimmed by 5 bases and J by 6 bases, 2 bases remained unmatched. In DNA form, the CDR3 reads TGTGCCAGCAGTACAGGGGGGGATGAAAAACTGTTTTTT. Encoded protein: CASSTGGDEKLFF.

Comment on this clone: Other nucleotide sequences in the sample specify the same CDR3. The V and J genes are TRBV5-1 and TRBJ1-2, with TRBD1 matching over 12 bases. Per germline, CDR1 SGHRS and CDR2 YFSETQ. The CDR3 loop spans 13 amino acids. V trimming: 4 bases; J trimming: 8 bases; junction bases outside the gene matches: 3. The CDR3 spells CASSPGQGAGYTF. CDR3 in DNA: TGCGCCAGCAGCCCGGGACAGGGGGCAGGCTACACCTTC.

The CDR3 loop is CASSSLQGNQPQHF. Here the CDR3 DNA reads TGTGCCAGCAGTTCCCTACAGGGAAATCAGCCCCAGCATTTT. The rearrangement uses TRBV27 and TRBJ1-5, with a tentative D call TRBD1 (6 bases). V was clipped by 4 bases and J by 4 bases, with 11 bases between them. Germline V lookup: CDR1 MNHEY, CDR2 SMNVEV (reference sequence). The CDR3 is made up of 14 amino acids.

This clone was picked up one time. The rearrangement links TRBV19 to TRBJ2-3, with D perhaps matching TRBD1 (5 bases). The CDR3 runs to 13 residues. V was clipped by 5 bases and J by 4 bases, with 10 bases between them. Germline lookup yields CDR1 LNHDA and CDR2 SQIVND (reference sequence). This CDR3 is CASSWGSADTQYF. The CDR3, as DNA: TGTGCCAGTAGTTGGGGCAGTGCAGATACGCAGTATTTT.

The CDR3 region has the DNA TGTGCCAGCGGAGCGACAGGGGGCGACTATGGCTACACCTTC. Translated: CASGATGGDYGYTF. The gene calls are TRBV27 and TRBJ1-2; 10 bases are shared with TRBD1. Germline V gene data show CDR1 as MNHEY and CDR2 as SMNVEV (reference sequence). The V and J ends lost 8 bases and 3 bases, in that order; junction bases with no gene match: 6. This CDR3 comprises 14 residues.

The chain joins TRBV2 to TRBJ2-2; D perhaps matches TRBD2 (5 bases). The germline V and J ends were trimmed by 3 bases and 0 bases, with 8 bases remaining between them. CDR1 and CDR2 (germline): SNHLY, FYNNEI. This CDR3 has 15 amino acids. DNA for the CDR3: TGTGCCAGCAGTGATGACGGGGCGAACACCGGGGAGCTGTTTTTT. Its protein is CASSDDGANTGELFF.

This clone was seen only once. V and J are TRBV2 and TRBJ1-1; no clear D. Germline loops: CDR1 SNHLY, CDR2 FYNNEI. The V end lost 8 bases, the J end lost 5 bases, and 18 bases lay between the germline ends. The CDR3 has 14 amino acids. The CDR3 protein is CASGLLWQGTEAFF. CDR3 in DNA: TGTGCCAGCGGGCTCCTATGGCAAGGTACTGAAGCTTTCTTT. Full variable domain (rest looked up from reference TRBV2 and TRBJ1-1): EPEVTQTPSHQVTQMGQEVILRCVPISNHLYFYWYRQILGQKVEFLVSFYNNEISEKSEIFDDQFSVERPDGSNFTLKIRSTKLEDSAMYFCASGLLWQGTEAFFGQGTRLTVV.

This clone was seen once. The chain is built from TRBV15 and TRBJ1-2, with TRBD1 as a possible D gene (6 bases). CDR3 size: 16 residues. Trimming took off 5 bases at V and 4 bases at J, with 20 bases between the two ends. CDR1 and CDR2 from the germline V gene are LNHNV and YYDKDF (reference sequence). The DNA for the CDR3 is TGTGCCACCAGCCCTACCCAAAGGGGGACTACCTATGGCTACACCTTC. Its translation is CATSPTQRGTTYGYTF.

The chain has TRBV4-3 and TRBJ2-6; D is unresolved. Looked up from germline, CDR1 is LGHNA and CDR2 is YSLEER. V was clipped by 1 base and J by 2 bases, with 6 bases between them. This CDR3 has 15 residues. The CDR3 loop is CASSQVYTGANVLTF. CDR3 DNA sequence: TGCGCCAGCAGCCAAGTGTACACTGGGGCCAACGTCCTGACTTTC.

This chain's CDR3 is CASSERTDRFANYGYTF. CDR3 nucleotides: TGTGCCAGCAGTGAACGAACCGACAGGTTCGCTAACTATGGCTACACCTTC. The chain carries TRBV27 and TRBJ1-2; D perhaps matches TRBD1 (6 bases). V was trimmed by 5 bases and J by 0 bases, leaving 19 bases between them. The CDR3 length is 17 residues. Looked up from germline, CDR1 is MNHEY and CDR2 is SMNVEV (reference sequence).

A remark on this clone: Other DNA sequences of this sample code for an identical CDR3. The CDR3 DNA is TGTGCCAGCAGCTTGGACAGCTCCTACGAGCAGTACTTC. This gives the protein CASSLDSSYEQYF. The J gene is TRBJ2-7, the V gene TRBV7-6, with D possibly matching TRBD1 (6 bases). The CDR3 is 13 amino acids. Trimming cost V 3 bases and J 0 bases, with 6 bases left between them. Germline CDR1 SGHVS, CDR2 FNYEAQ.

The genes are TRBV27 and TRBJ1-1, with a tentative D call TRBD1 (5 bases). V lost 5 bases, J lost 6 bases, and 16 bases lay in between. Per germline, CDR1 MNHEY and CDR2 SMNVEV (reference sequence). The CDR3 loop spans 14 amino acids. The CDR3 DNA reads as TGTGCCAGCAGTCCCCTCGGGGGGGACTCTGAAGCTTTCTTT. Translated: CASSPLGGDSEAFF.

The chain carries TRBV2 and TRBJ2-7; a possible D gene is TRBD2 (5 bases). Germline-derived CDR1 and CDR2 are SNHLY and FYNNEI. This CDR3 contains 12 residues. V was cut by 10 bases and J by 3 bases, with 13 bases left in between. The CDR3 loop is CANRAEGYEQYF. The CDR3 DNA reads TGTGCCAATAGAGCGGAAGGCTACGAGCAGTACTTC.

In this sample, this clone turned up once. The chain couples TRBV5-6 to TRBJ1-4; D is perhaps TRBD1 (5 bases). CDR3 length: 15 residues. The V end was cut by 3 bases, the J end by 0 bases, with 9 bases between. In germline, CDR1 is SGHDT, CDR2 YYEEEE. DNA of the CDR3: TGTGCCAGCAGCTCCCCGACAGCAACTAATGAAAAACTGTTTTTT. Residues: CASSSPTATNEKLFF.

The CDR3: CASSLYWRGQETQYF. The CDR3 DNA follows: TGTGCCAGCAGCTTATACTGGCGGGGCCAAGAGACCCAGTACTTC. The V gene is TRBV11-2, the J gene TRBJ2-5; tentative D call: TRBD2 (6 bases). Germline CDR1 is SGHAT and CDR2 is FQNNGV. The germline V and J ends were trimmed by 2 bases and 1 base, with 11 bases remaining between them. This CDR3 contains 15 residues. Using reference TRBV11-2 and TRBJ2-5 for the parts outside the CDR3, the full variable domain is EAGVAQSPRYKIIEKRQSVAFWCNPISGHATLYWYQQILGQGPKLLIQFQNNGVVDDSQLPKDRFSAERLKGVDSTLKIQPAKLEDSAVYLCASSLYWRGQETQYFGPGTRLLVL.

The chain employs TRBV2 and TRBJ1-6, with 12 bases that match TRBD1. The CDR3 extends over 15 amino acids. The germline V gene has CDR1 SNHLY and CDR2 FYNNEI. J lost 15 bases, V lost 8 bases, and 14 bases had no gene match. As DNA, the CDR3 is TGTGCCAGCGCGAGATCCGGGACAGGGGGCTTTAACCTCCACTTT. The encoded protein is CASARSGTGGFNLHF.

With respect to this clone: Other DNA sequences in this sample translate to the same CDR3. The chain joins TRBV7-2 to TRBJ1-5; 7 nucleotides agree with TRBD1. The germline CDR1 and CDR2 sequences are SGHTA and FQGNSA. After removal of 1 base from V and 7 bases from J, the junction contained 4 bases not matched to a gene. The CDR3 consists of 14 residues. This CDR3 reads CASSLGQGGQPQHF. The CDR3 DNA is TGTGCCAGCAGCTTAGGACAGGGCGGACAGCCCCAGCATTTT.

The chain carries TRBV5-1 and TRBJ2-6; D gene ambiguous. The germline gives CDR1 SGHRS, CDR2 YFSETQ. Trimming pared 4 bases from V and 0 bases from J, leaving 5 bases between. The CDR3 loop spans 14 amino acids. DNA for the CDR3: TGCGCCAGCAGCCCTTTCTCTGGGGCCAACGTCCTGACTTTC. Protein product: CASSPFSGANVLTF.

The gene calls are TRBV2 and TRBJ2-7; D might be TRBD1 (6 bases). The ends were cut back, 7 bases at V and 2 bases at J, with 15 bases in the middle. Germline V gene data show CDR1 as SNHLY and CDR2 as FYNNEI. The CDR3 has 14 amino acids. This CDR3 is CASISQGPPYEQYF. The CDR3 coding sequence is TGTGCCAGCATCTCACAGGGACCCCCCTACGAGCAGTACTTC.

The rearrangement uses TRBV6-1 and TRBJ1-5, with 9 bases lining up with TRBD1. The germline gives CDR1 MNHNS, CDR2 SASEGT. J was trimmed by 6 bases and V by 4 bases; bases with no gene match: 10. The CDR3 sequence is 16 residues long. This CDR3 reads CASSAGTGTASQPQHF. The CDR3 DNA reads TGTGCCAGCAGTGCCGGGACAGGGACTGCCAGTCAGCCCCAGCATTTT.

V is TRBV7-2 and J is TRBJ1-2; D gene unclear. The V end lost 4 bases, the J end lost 5 bases, and 14 bases lay between the germline ends. The CDR3 is 14 amino acids. Germline V lookup: CDR1 SGHTA, CDR2 FQGNSA. The CDR3 loop is CASSWGDKSYGYTF. In nucleotides, the CDR3 is TGTGCCAGCAGCTGGGGAGACAAGAGTTATGGCTACACCTTC.

This clone was counted a single time. The chain carries TRBV25-1 and TRBJ2-1, with 7 bases aligning to TRBD2. The junction had 8 bases not matched to a gene; V was cut back by 8 bases and J by 1 base. This CDR3 is 15 amino acids long. Germline V gene sequence: CDR1 MGHDK, CDR2 SYGVNS. The chain's CDR3 is CASLLERGSYNEQFF. Here the CDR3 DNA reads TGTGCCAGCCTACTGGAGCGGGGTTCCTACAATGAGCAGTTCTTC.